This is a list of T cell receptor beta chains from one sample in a study of T cell responses to AZD1222 COVID-19 vaccine. Measured with immunoSEQ multiplex PCR; TCRdb has only the in-frame clones, and not every one. The sample lists 100,000 to 150,000 clones, 70% to 90% occurring once. The sequences come from peripheral blood, collected on day 0 of AZD1222 vaccination. These receptors were taken from an adult in good health. Both conserved end residues are part of each CDR3. D genes are given only for firm matches. Part of the rows lack a size; the others show once, few, many or a class for expanded clones.

TRBJ1-1 TRBD1 TRBV30 . CAWTRQGAVGFSEAFF TGTGCCTGGACCCGCCAGGGGGCGGTAGGATTTTCTGAAGCTTTCTTT
TRBJ2-5 . TRBV28 . CASSFLAGQETQYF TGTGCCAGCAGTTTTCTGGCGGGGCAAGAGACCCAGTACTTC
TRBJ2-1 . TRBV2 . CASSEASEIAAIYNEQFF TGTGCCAGCAGTGAAGCCAGTGAGATAGCGGCGATCTACAATGAGCAGTTCTTC
TRBJ2-7 TRBD2 TRBV27 once CASRITSGGGYEQYF TGTGCCAGCAGGATTACTAGCGGGGGAGGGTACGAGCAGTACTTC
TRBJ2-7 . TRBV6-5 . CASSFGQLQTYEQYF TGTGCCAGCAGTTTCGGACAGCTTCAGACCTACGAGCAGTACTTC
TRBJ1-2 TRBD1 TRBV2 few CASSQGVGGYTF TGTGCCAGCAGTCAGGGGGTCGGGGGCTACACCTTC
TRBJ2-3 TRBD1 TRBV7-9 . CASSLRDRDPTDTQYF TGTGCCAGCAGCTTAAGGGACAGGGACCCCACAGATACGCAGTATTTT
TRBJ2-2 . TRBV12-3/TRBV12-4 . CASSLTGGELFF TGTGCCAGCAGTTTGACGGGCGGGGAGCTGTTTTTT
TRBJ2-1 TRBD1 TRBV5-1 . CASSPQGDEQFF TGCGCCAGCAGCCCCCAGGGGGATGAGCAGTTCTTC
TRBJ2-3 . TRBV6-5 . CASPPGSTDTQYF TGTGCCAGCCCTCCCGGGAGCACAGATACGCAGTATTTT
TRBJ1-1 TRBD1 TRBV5-4 . CASGTGMNTEAFF TGTGCCAGCGGGACAGGGATGAACACTGAAGCTTTCTTT
TRBJ1-3 . TRBV19 once CASSILAAGAKHANTIYF TGTGCCAGTAGTATACTAGCAGCTGGGGCCAAACACGCGAACACCATATATTTT
TRBJ1-1 TRBD1 TRBV29-1 . CSVPTGANTEAFF TGCAGCGTCCCGACAGGGGCGAACACTGAAGCTTTCTTT
TRBJ2-1 . TRBV21-1 . CASSKNPPAEDKSYNEQFF TGTGCCAGCAGCAAAAACCCGCCGGCCGAGGACAAGTCCTACAATGAGCAGTTCTTC
TRBJ1-5 . TRBV5-6 . CASSFGPQTSNQPQHF TGTGCCAGCAGCTTTGGACCACAGACCAGCAATCAGCCCCAGCATTTT
TRBJ1-6 . TRBV9 few CASSSAPSSYNSPLHF TGTGCCAGCAGCTCCGCCCCGAGCTCCTATAATTCACCCCTCCACTTT
TRBJ1-5 . TRBV6-2/TRBV6-3 . CASSSAGRPDNQPQHF TGTGCCAGCAGTTCCGCAGGGAGACCGGATAATCAGCCCCAGCATTTT
TRBJ2-5 TRBD2 TRBV11-1 . CASSFRGAGNRETQYF TGTGCCAGCAGCTTCCGGGGAGCGGGGAATCGGGAGACCCAGTACTTC
TRBJ1-2 . TRBV2 . CASKRGVYGYTF TGTGCCAGCAAAAGGGGGGTCTATGGCTACACCTTC
TRBJ1-1 . TRBV6-5 . CASSSTGSGTEAFF TGTGCCAGCAGCTCCACAGGGTCGGGGACTGAAGCTTTCTTT
TRBJ1-5 . TRBV9 . CASSESPFVNQPQHF TGTGCCAGCAGCGAGTCCCCTTTTGTCAATCAGCCCCAGCATTTT
TRBJ1-2 TRBD1 TRBV5-1 once CASSDGTGHTGGYTF TGCGCCAGCAGCGATGGGACAGGCCATACGGGCGGCTACACCTTC
TRBJ1-3 . TRBV7-2 few CASSPQGPRLGGGNTIYF TGTGCCAGCAGCCCCCAGGGACCGCGTCTTGGCGGCGGAAACACCATATATTTT
TRBJ1-2 . TRBV9 . CASSPSTPGPNYGYTF TGTGCCAGCAGCCCAAGTACCCCCGGTCCTAACTATGGCTACACCTTC
TRBJ2-7 . TRBV15 . CATSRAAGEQYF TGTGCCACCAGCAGAGCAGCGGGCGAGCAGTACTTC
TRBJ1-1 TRBD1 TRBV5-1 . CASSQGGTANTEAFF TGCGCCAGCAGCCAAGGTGGGACAGCGAACACTGAAGCTTTCTTT
TRBJ1-6 TRBD1 TRBV7-2 . CASSSYRGNSPLHF TGTGCCAGCAGCTCCTACAGGGGTAATTCACCCCTCCACTTT
TRBJ1-1 . TRBV7-3 . CASTPRAGTEAFF TGTGCCAGCACGCCCAGGGCGGGCACTGAAGCTTTCTTT
TRBJ1-5 . TRBV6-6 . CASRGTISNQPQHF TGTGCCAGCAGGGGGACAATTAGCAATCAGCCCCAGCATTTT
TRBJ1-3 . TRBV5-6 once CASSENQGYSGNTIYF TGTGCCAGCAGCGAGAATCAGGGGTACTCTGGAAACACCATATATTTT